Below, 25 T cell receptor beta chains from the same sample are listed, as sequenced in a study of identical twins. MiXCR, applied by TCRdb to the 5' RACE reads, yields one record per CDR3 protein. The table lists some 500,000 distinct CDR3 sequences, roughly an eighth of them singletons. These same records also appear under a second study, on yellow fever vaccine responses in identical twins.

Sequencing used CD4+ T cells sorted from blood. The receptors were gathered from a woman aged 18-30 years in good health.

V usage is TRBV20-1 and J usage is TRBJ2-7; the match to TRBD2 covers 9 bases. V lost 2 bases and J lost 2; bases outside the gene matches: 7. The length of the CDR3 is 15 residues. CDR1 and CDR2 from the germline V gene are DFQATT and SNEGSKA (reference sequence). CDR3 residues: CSARSSGTSPYEQYF. CDR3 in DNA: TGCAGTGCTAGAAGTTCCGGGACTAGCCCCTACGAGCAGTACTTC.

This chain connects TRBV7-9 to TRBJ2-2; 8 nucleotides line up with TRBD1. Germline-derived CDR1 and CDR2 are SEHNR and FQNEAQ (reference sequence). CDR3 length: 14 residues. The V segment lost 7 bases and the J segment 12 bases; nucleotides outside the gene matches: 13. The CDR3 loop is CASTSTGEIRKLFF. The CDR3 DNA sequence: TGTGCCAGCACGTCGACAGGGGAAATTCGGAAGCTGTTTTTT.

This clonotype appeared a few times. The chain has TRBV2 and TRBJ1-5, with 7 bases that match TRBD1. CDR3 length: 14 amino acids. Germline-derived CDR1 and CDR2 are SNHLY and FYNNEI. J lost 5 bases, V lost 5 bases, and 6 bases had no gene match. CDR3 nucleotide sequence: TGTGCCAGCAGTCATGACAGGGCAGATCAGCCCCAGCATTTT. Residues: CASSHDRADQPQHF.

The table lists this clonotype with a few counts. The chain carries TRBV6-5 and TRBJ1-5; TRBD1 matches at 9 bases. This CDR3 comprises 14 residues. V trimming: 4 bases; J trimming: 5 bases; junction bases outside the gene matches: 3. The germline CDR1 and CDR2 sequences are MNHEY and SVGAGI. Here the CDR3 DNA reads TGTGCCAGCAGTTCAGGACAGGGGTATCAGCCCCAGCATTTT. Its translation: CASSSGQGYQPQHF.

The chain carries TRBV28 and TRBJ1-5, with D perhaps TRBD1 (6 bases). With 9 bases removed from V and 6 bases from J, the gap between germline ends came to 15 bases. This CDR3 is 13 amino acids long. Germline assignment: CDR1 MDHEN and CDR2 SYDVKM. Written as DNA, the CDR3 is TGTGCCAGTTCAAGGGGGGAGGGTCAGCCCCAGCATTTT. The encoded protein is CASSRGEGQPQHF.

The chain recombines TRBV6-5 with TRBJ2-7; 8 bases align to TRBD1. This CDR3 contains 14 residues. V gave up 2 bases and J gave up 0 bases; unmatched junction bases: 0. The germline CDR1 and CDR2 sequences are MNHEY and SVGAGI. The CDR3 DNA reads TGTGCCAGCAGTTACGACAGGGGCTCCTACGAGCAGTACTTC. This codes for CASSYDRGSYEQYF.

This clonotype was observed a handful of times. The chain combines TRBV20-1 with TRBJ2-1; TRBD2 aligns across 11 bases. This CDR3 contains 15 residues. V shed 1 base, J shed 5 bases, and the junction held 4 bases outside the gene matches. Germline CDR1 is DFQATT and CDR2 is SNEGSKA (reference sequence). DNA of the CDR3: TGCAGTGCTAGAGTGGGGACTAGCGGTGACAATGAGCAGTTCTTC. Translation: CSARVGTSGDNEQFF.

Only a few counts were recorded for this clonotype. The V gene is TRBV13, the J gene TRBJ2-7; D is uncertain. This CDR3 spans 12 amino acids. Germline values: CDR1 PRHDT, CDR2 FYEKMQ (reference sequence). V was trimmed by 1 base and J by 9 bases, leaving 10 bases between them. The CDR3, as DNA: TGTGCCAGCAGCTTAGAGGCCCGAGGGCAGTACTTC. Encoded protein: CASSLEARGQYF.

This clonotype was seen a few times. This rearrangement joins TRBV6-1 to TRBJ2-5, with D tentatively TRBD2 (6 bases). Germline values: CDR1 MNHNS, CDR2 SASEGT. The CDR3 loop spans 15 amino acids. Trimming pared 7 bases from V and 3 bases from J, leaving 18 bases between. CDR3 coding DNA: TGTGCCAGCACCTATGGGCCGGGAGCGGAAGAGACCCAGTACTTC. Encoded protein: CASTYGPGAEETQYF.

There are many counts of this clonotype. The V gene is TRBV29-1, the J gene TRBJ2-6; possible D gene TRBD1, 5 bases. There are 14 residues in the CDR3. Trimming cost V 7 bases and J 3 bases, with 13 bases left between them. Germline CDR1 is SQVTM and CDR2 is ANQGSEA. The CDR3 coding sequence is TGCAGCGCCTTACAGGCCTTTGGGGCCAACGTCCTGACTTTC. Translating it yields CSALQAFGANVLTF.

This clonotype was recorded many times. V is TRBV5-6 and J is TRBJ2-3; D not certain. Germline loops: CDR1 SGHDT, CDR2 YYEEEE. V was cut by 3 bases and J by 3 bases, with 8 bases left in between. The CDR3 is 13 residues long. CDR3: CASSWLGTDTQYF. The CDR3 DNA follows: TGTGCCAGCAGCTGGCTGGGAACAGATACGCAGTATTTT.

The chain links TRBV20-1 to TRBJ1-2; possibly TRBD1 for D (5 bases). The V gene's germline CDR1 is DFQATT and CDR2 SNEGSKA (reference sequence). V shed 1 base and J shed 6 bases, with 12 bases lying between them. This CDR3 has 13 residues. This chain's CDR3 is CSARGAGVDGYTF. DNA of the CDR3: TGCAGTGCTAGAGGAGCGGGGGTTGATGGCTACACCTTC.

This clonotype turned up a few times. The genes are TRBV4-2 and TRBJ2-1; no firm D call. The CDR3 extends over 14 amino acids. The germline V and J ends were trimmed by 1 base and 10 bases, with 14 bases remaining between them. Germline values: CDR1 LGHNA, CDR2 YNFKEQ. CDR3 in DNA: TGTGCCAGCAGCCAAGGGGCCGCAGGCGGAGAGCAGTTCTTC. As protein: CASSQGAAGGEQFF.

This clonotype was seen a handful of times. This rearrangement joins TRBV20-1 to TRBJ2-1, with D maybe TRBD2 (6 bases). This CDR3 contains 15 residues. The V end lost 2 bases, the J end lost 7 bases, and 18 bases lay between the germline ends. Germline V gene lookup returns CDR1 DFQATT and CDR2 SNEGSKA (reference sequence). The CDR3 region is CSARPSWRRENEQFF. The CDR3 DNA sequence: TGCAGTGCTAGACCTTCCTGGAGGAGGGAGAATGAGCAGTTCTTC.

This clonotype occurred many times. The genes are TRBV29-1 and TRBJ2-1, with TRBD1 identical over 8 bases. V lost 6 bases and J lost 0; bases outside the gene matches: 4. Germline V gives CDR1 SQVTM, CDR2 ANQGSEA. The CDR3 length is 14 residues. The CDR3 protein is CSVATGGSYNEQFF. In nucleotides, the CDR3 is TGCAGCGTGGCCACAGGGGGCTCCTACAATGAGCAGTTCTTC.

V gene TRBV5-1 combines with J gene TRBJ2-2; 8 nucleotides match TRBD2. V dropped 4 bases and J dropped 1; count of bases not matched to a gene: 6. The V gene's germline CDR1 is SGHRS and CDR2 YFSETQ. This CDR3 has 16 amino acids. The CDR3 sequence: CASSQTSGGNTGELFF. The CDR3 nucleotides are TGCGCCAGCAGCCAAACCAGCGGGGGGAACACCGGGGAGCTGTTTTTT.

The J gene is TRBJ2-7, the V gene TRBV7-9, with D possibly TRBD2 on 5 matching bases. V was clipped by 4 bases and J by 6 bases, with 13 bases between them. The CDR3 is 13 residues long. CDR1 SEHNR and CDR2 FQNEAQ come from the germline V gene (reference sequence). CDR3 nucleotides: TGTGCCAGCAGCTCGGGGAAGCGTGCCGAGCAGTACTTC. Translating gives CASSSGKRAEQYF.

This clonotype has more than one count but fewer than ten. The chain has TRBV7-2 and TRBJ2-3; unclear D gene. Deletions cut 1 base from V and 5 bases from J, with 13 bases between. The germline CDR1 and CDR2 sequences are SGHTA and FQGNSA. CDR3 size: 15 residues. CDR3 sequence reads: CASSLGGPTVDTQYF. CDR3 nucleotide sequence: TGTGCCAGCAGCTTAGGCGGCCCAACGGTAGATACGCAGTATTTT.

This clonotype appeared a few times. V gene TRBV2 combines with J gene TRBJ2-1, with TRBD1 matching over 9 bases. The germline V gene has CDR1 SNHLY and CDR2 FYNNEI. V dropped 2 bases and J dropped 1; count of bases not matched to a gene: 6. The CDR3 totals 17 residues. CDR3 residues: CASSENPGQGSYNEQFF. In nucleotides, the CDR3 is TGTGCCAGCAGTGAAAACCCGGGACAGGGTTCCTACAATGAGCAGTTCTTC.

The chain employs TRBV3-1 and TRBJ2-5; no definite D call. Germline V gene data show CDR1 as LGHDT and CDR2 as YNNKEL (reference sequence). V lost 2 bases, J lost 1 base, and 11 bases lay in between. The CDR3 is made up of 15 amino acids. The DNA of the CDR3 is TGTGCCAGCAGCCAATCAACTCGACGCCAAGAGACCCAGTACTTC. Amino acid sequence: CASSQSTRRQETQYF.

The chain recombines TRBV9 with TRBJ2-1, with TRBD1 as a possible D gene (6 bases). Trimming removed 3 bases at V and 11 bases at J, with 12 bases between. CDR3 length: 12 amino acids. The germline V gene has CDR1 SGDLS and CDR2 YYNGEE. CDR3 loop: CASSASGTKQFF. The CDR3 DNA follows: TGTGCCAGCAGCGCCTCCGGGACAAAGCAGTTCTTC.

This clonotype was recorded many times. V is TRBV20-1 and J is TRBJ2-2; D is ambiguous. Trimming took off 6 bases at V and 1 base at J, with 6 bases between the two ends. This CDR3 contains 12 residues. Germline lookup yields CDR1 DFQATT and CDR2 SNEGSKA (reference sequence). The CDR3 here is CSAEMNTGELFF. CDR3 DNA sequence: TGCAGTGCCGAGATGAACACCGGGGAGCTGTTTTTT.

With regard to this clonotype: The DNA is left out, because the CDR3 cannot be placed on it with certainty; the CDR3 is given as TCRdb lists it. The chain joins TRBV12-3 or TRBV12-4 to TRBJ1-5. The CDR3 spans 13 residues, counting both ends. This chain's CDR3 is CASSSSWGQPQHF.

The genes are TRBV25-1 and TRBJ2-7; D gene unclear. This CDR3 spans 14 amino acids. V gave up 6 bases and J gave up 2 bases, with 14 bases separating them. Germline CDR1 MGHDK, CDR2 SYGVNS. The CDR3 coding sequence is TGTGCCAGCAGACCGGCCTTAACCCCCTACGAGCAGTACTTC. Protein: CASRPALTPYEQYF.

This clonotype was detected a few times. The V and J genes are TRBV15 and TRBJ2-2; D assignment may be TRBD1 or TRBD2 (5 bases each). The V gene lost 3 bases and the J gene lost 6 bases, with 20 bases spanning the gap. This CDR3 comprises 17 residues. Per germline, CDR1 LNHNV and CDR2 YYDKDF (reference sequence). The CDR3 DNA reads TGTGCCACCAGCAGGTCACTTTCCGGGACGGCATCCGGGGAGCTGTTTTTT. Protein product: CATSRSLSGTASGELFF.